One sample yielded the 5 T cell receptor beta chains listed below, sequenced in a study of T cell responses to AZD1222 COVID-19 vaccine. Assay used: immunoSEQ multiplex PCR; TCRdb lists only in-frame clones, some missing. This table holds about 73,000 clones, 80% to 90% found once. The source material was peripheral blood, sampled 28 days after the second AZD1222 dose. All receptors come from an adult who received the AZD1222 COVID-19 vaccine.

This chain connects TRBV6-1 to TRBJ2-1; the match to TRBD2 covers 7 bases. In germline, CDR1 is MNHNS, CDR2 SASEGT. The CDR3 is 15 amino acids. The junction had 9 bases not matched to a gene; V was cut back by 2 bases and J by 8 bases. The CDR3 DNA sequence: TGTGCCAGCAGTGAATCCGGGAGGATAGGGTATGAGCAGTTCTTC. This codes for CASSESGRIGYEQFF.

The chain links TRBV19 to TRBJ1-1; TRBD1 matches at 7 bases. Per germline, CDR1 LNHDA and CDR2 SQIVND (reference sequence). The ends lost 4 bases at V and 0 bases at J; junction bases unmatched: 5. The CDR3 spans 15 residues. The DNA of the CDR3 is TGTGCCAGTAGTAGCTGGACAGGCATGAACACTGAAGCTTTCTTT. Its protein product is CASSSWTGMNTEAFF.

The genes are TRBV7-9 and TRBJ2-1; D is perhaps TRBD1 (5 bases). The germline V gene encodes CDR1 SEHNR and CDR2 FQNEAQ (reference sequence). Between the trimmed V and J ends, which lost 5 bases and 3 bases, there was a span of 8 bases. The CDR3 contains 13 residues. CDR3 DNA sequence: TGTGCCAGCAGCCCCAGGGACTACAATGAGCAGTTCTTC. Protein: CASSPRDYNEQFF. The whole variable domain, filled in from reference TRBV7-9 and TRBJ2-1, reads DTGVSQNPRHKITKRGQNVTFRCDPISEHNRLYWYRQTLGQGPEFLTYFQNEAQLEKSRLLSDRFSAERPKGSFSTLEIQRTEQGDSAMYLCASSPRDYNEQFFGPGTRLTVL.

The chain couples TRBV18 to TRBJ2-5; 9 bases are a match to TRBD1. The J segment lost 5 bases and the V segment lost 5 bases, leaving 9 bases of the junction unmatched. Looked up from germline, CDR1 is KGHSH and CDR2 is LQKENI. This CDR3 is built from 15 residues. CDR3 residues: CASSAPGQGPETQYF. The CDR3 bases are TGTGCCAGCTCAGCGCCGGGACAGGGACCGGAGACCCAGTACTTC.

The chain combines TRBV29-1 with TRBJ1-2; 7 bases line up with TRBD1. J was trimmed by 3 bases and V by 8 bases; bases with no gene match: 6. The CDR3 contains 12 residues. CDR1 is SQVTM and CDR2 is ANQGSEA in the germline V gene. CDR3 protein: CSLSGTDYGYTF. DNA of the CDR3: TGCAGCCTGTCCGGGACAGACTATGGCTACACCTTC. The whole variable domain, remainder taken from reference TRBV29-1 and TRBJ1-2, is SAVISQKPSRDICQRGTSLTIQCQVDSQVTMMFWYRQQPGQSLTLIATANQGSEATYESGFVIDKFPISRPNLTFSTLTVSNMSPEDSSIYLCSLSGTDYGYTFGSGTRLTVV.